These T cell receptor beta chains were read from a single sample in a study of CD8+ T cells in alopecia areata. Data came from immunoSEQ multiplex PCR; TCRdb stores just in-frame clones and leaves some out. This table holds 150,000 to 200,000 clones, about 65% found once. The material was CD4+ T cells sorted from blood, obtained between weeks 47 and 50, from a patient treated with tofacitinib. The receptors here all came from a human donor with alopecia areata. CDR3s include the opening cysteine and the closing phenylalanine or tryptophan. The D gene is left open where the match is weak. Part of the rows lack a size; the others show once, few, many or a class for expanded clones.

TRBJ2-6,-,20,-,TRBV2,CASQDSRGERTASGANVLTF,TGTGCCAGCCAGGACTCGCGAGGGGAGAGGACCGCCTCTGGGGCCAACGTCCTGACTTTC
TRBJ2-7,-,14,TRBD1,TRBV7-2,CASSLSGQGYEQYF,TGTGCCAGCAGCTTATCAGGACAGGGGTACGAGCAGTACTTC
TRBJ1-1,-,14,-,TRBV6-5,CASSWGLMNTEAFF,TGTGCCAGCAGTTGGGGCTTGATGAACACTGAAGCTTTCTTT
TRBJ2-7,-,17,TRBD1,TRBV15,CATSRVGGSWAYYEQYF,TGTGCCACCAGCAGAGTAGGGGGCAGTTGGGCGTACTACGAGCAGTACTTC
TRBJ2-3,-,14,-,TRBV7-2,CASSSRGSTDTQYF,TGTGCCAGCAGCTCGCGGGGTTCCACAGATACGCAGTATTTT
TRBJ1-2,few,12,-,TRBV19,CASVSGAGGYTF,TGTGCCAGTGTTTCGGGGGCTGGTGGCTACACCTTC
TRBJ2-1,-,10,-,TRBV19,CASPWGEQFF,TGTGCCAGCCCCTGGGGTGAGCAGTTCTTC
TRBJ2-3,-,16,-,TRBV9,CASSRTGSPPTDTQYF,TGTGCCAGCAGCCGAACGGGGTCGCCCCCCACAGATACGCAGTATTTT
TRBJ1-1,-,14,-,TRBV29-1,CSVRPLDGNTEAFF,TGCAGCGTTCGACCCTTAGACGGGAACACTGAAGCTTTCTTT
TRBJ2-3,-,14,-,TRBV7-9,CASSLSGSTDTQYF,TGTGCCAGCAGCTTAAGCGGGAGCACAGATACGCAGTATTTT
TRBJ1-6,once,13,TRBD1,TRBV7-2,CASSTGGNSPLHF,TGTGCCAGCAGTACAGGGGGCAATTCACCCCTCCACTTT
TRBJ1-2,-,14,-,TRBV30,CAWSPRGNRYGYTF,TGTGCCTGGAGCCCGAGGGGGAATCGCTATGGCTACACCTTC
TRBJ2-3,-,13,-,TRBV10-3,CATVQDNTDTQYF,TGTGCCACCGTACAGGACAACACAGATACGCAGTATTTT
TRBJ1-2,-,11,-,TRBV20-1,CSARDIIGYTF,TGCAGTGCTAGAGATATAATTGGCTACACCTTC
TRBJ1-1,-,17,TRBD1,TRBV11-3,CASSLRQGMTMNTEAFF,TGTGCCAGCAGCCTACGACAGGGCATGACAATGAACACTGAAGCTTTCTTT
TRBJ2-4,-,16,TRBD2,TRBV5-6,CASSPVSRAGQNIQYF,TGTGCCAGCAGCCCCGTTTCGCGAGCGGGGCAAAACATTCAGTACTTC
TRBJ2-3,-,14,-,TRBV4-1,CASSGASSTDTQYF,TGCGCCAGCAGCGGGGCGAGTAGCACAGATACGCAGTATTTT
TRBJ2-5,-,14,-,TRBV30,CAWIVGGGPGAQYF,TGTGCCTGGATAGTCGGCGGGGGCCCTGGGGCCCAGTACTTC
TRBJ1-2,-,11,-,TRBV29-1,CSVDSIDGYTF,TGCAGCGTTGATAGTATAGATGGCTACACCTTC
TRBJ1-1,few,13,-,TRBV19,CASSSGMNTEAFF,TGTGCCAGTAGTTCAGGCATGAACACTGAAGCTTTCTTT
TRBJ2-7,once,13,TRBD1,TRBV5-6,CASSQGVRDEQYF,TGTGCCAGCAGCCAGGGGGTCCGGGACGAGCAGTACTTC
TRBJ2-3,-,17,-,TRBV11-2,CASSQTSRRTLTDTQYF,TGTGCCAGCAGCCAGACCAGCCGGCGGACACTCACAGATACGCAGTATTTT
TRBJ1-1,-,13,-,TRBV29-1,CSDRPTVNTEAFF,TGCAGCGACCGCCCGACAGTGAACACTGAAGCTTTCTTT
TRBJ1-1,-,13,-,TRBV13,CASSRHRDGEAFF,TGTGCCAGCAGCCGGCACCGGGACGGAGAAGCTTTCTTT
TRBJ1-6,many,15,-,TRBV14,CASSQDPAGRSPLHF,TGTGCCAGCAGCCAAGATCCCGCAGGAAGGTCACCCCTCCACTTT
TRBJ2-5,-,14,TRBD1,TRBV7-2,CASSSRTGGETQYF,TGTGCCAGCAGCTCTAGGACAGGGGGAGAGACCCAGTACTTC
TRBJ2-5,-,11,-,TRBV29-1,CSFGQGETQYF,-
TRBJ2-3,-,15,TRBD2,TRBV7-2,CASSLGRGGADTQYF,TGTGCCAGCAGCTTGGGGCGGGGGGGCGCAGATACGCAGTATTTT
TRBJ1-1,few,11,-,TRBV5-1,CASSLGNEAFF,TGCGCCAGCAGCTTGGGCAATGAAGCTTTCTTT
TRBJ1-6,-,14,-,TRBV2,CASTLSLFNSPLHF,TGTGCCAGCACCCTTTCCCTTTTTAATTCACCCCTCCACTTT
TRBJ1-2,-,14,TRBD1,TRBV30,CAGDSRFSNYGYTF,TGTGCCGGGGACAGCCGGTTCTCCAACTATGGCTACACCTTC
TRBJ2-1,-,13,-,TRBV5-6,CASSTDSYNEQFF,TGTGCCAGCAGCACGGACAGCTACAATGAGCAGTTCTTC
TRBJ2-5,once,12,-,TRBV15,CATSDPGETQYF,TGTGCCACCAGCGACCCGGGGGAGACCCAGTACTTC
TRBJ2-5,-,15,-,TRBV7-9,CASSLVVGVQETQYF,TGTGCCAGCAGCTTAGTGGTAGGGGTCCAAGAGACCCAGTACTTC
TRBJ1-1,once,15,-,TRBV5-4,CASSSGGGTNTEAFF,TGTGCCAGCAGCTCGGGAGGGGGGACCAACACTGAAGCTTTCTTT
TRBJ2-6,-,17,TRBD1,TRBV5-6,CASSTTGRYAGANVLTF,TGTGCCAGCAGCACGACAGGGAGATACGCTGGGGCCAACGTCCTGACTTTC
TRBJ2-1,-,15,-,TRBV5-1,CASKVGGRSYNEQFF,TGCGCCAGCAAAGTGGGGGGGCGCTCCTACAATGAGCAGTTCTTC
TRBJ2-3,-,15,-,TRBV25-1,CASSGNRVSTDTQYF,TGTGCCAGCAGTGGAAACAGGGTCAGCACAGATACGCAGTATTTT
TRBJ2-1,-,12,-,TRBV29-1,CSVGRFSNEQFF,TGCAGCGTTGGGCGGTTTTCCAATGAGCAGTTCTTC
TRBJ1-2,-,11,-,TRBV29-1,CSVPINYGYTF,TGCAGCGTTCCCATAAACTATGGCTACACCTTC
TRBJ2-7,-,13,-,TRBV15,CATSREYSYEQYF,TGTGCCACCAGCAGAGAATATTCTTACGAGCAGTACTTC
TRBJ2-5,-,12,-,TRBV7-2,CASRGIGETQYF,TGTGCCAGCAGGGGGATCGGAGAGACCCAGTACTTC